The TCR beta chain under discussion was sequenced for a study of blood T cell repertoires in COVID-19. Whole-study context: Researchers got acute and convalescent COVID-19 samples from the United States, Italy and Spain. From T cells, B-cell-depleted T cells, or PBMCs came the material, which was cDNA or gDNA.

Germline V lookup: CDR1 SGHAT, CDR2 FQNNGV. The CDR3 length is 13 residues. Between the trimmed V and J ends, which lost 6 bases and 6 bases, there was a span of 12 bases. Profiling relied on immunoSEQ multiplex PCR, and the TCRdb table lists in-frame clones only, not all of them. Of 130,000 to 150,000 clones listed, 70% to 85% are singletons. This clone occurred a few times. The source is a man in his sixties with active or convalescent COVID-19. The material sequenced was peripheral blood. This rearrangement joins TRBV11-2 to TRBJ1-5; no clear D. The CDR3 DNA is TGTGCCAGCAGTCTAAGCGGGATTCAGCCCCAGCATTTT. Translating it yields CASSLSGIQPQHF.